These 13 T cell receptor beta chains originate from one sample sequenced in a study of tumor-infiltrating lymphocytes in primary liver carcinoma. Making TCR beta cDNA involved around 500 ng total RNA and a constant-region primer. The TCR beta library was amplified through three nested multiplex PCR rounds in a modified ARM-PCR procedure. A C-beta reverse primer was combined with TRBV1-TRBV30 forward primers in the first two PCR rounds, and each round had roughly 9 cycles. TCRdb fed the multiplex PCR reads into MiXCR, producing one record per CDR3 protein. The sample includes 300,000 to 350,000 distinct CDR3 sequences, 65% of them seen just once. Unsorted whole blood yielded the blood RNA, and germline DNA was also extracted. The sample consisted of peripheral blood. Receptor source: a man aged 40-49 years with primary liver carcinoma and hepatitis B virus infection.

Regarding this clonotype: Being one base from a much bigger clone, this may be a read error. The chain employs TRBV6-5 and TRBJ2-7, with D maybe TRBD2 (5 bases). Deletions cut 8 bases from V and 5 bases from J, with 19 bases between. The CDR3 runs to 14 residues. CDR1 MNHEY and CDR2 SVGAGI come from the germline V gene. CDR3 residues: CASPSGKGYNEQYF. In nucleotides, the CDR3 is TGTGCCAGCCCCTCCGGGAAAGGGTATAACGAGCAGTACTTC.

On this clonotype: At one end, the junction sequence differs from germline, possibly due to a read error. V gene TRBV2 combines with J gene TRBJ1-5; 7 nucleotides line up with TRBD1. CDR3 length: 13 residues. Germline lookup yields CDR1 SNHLY and CDR2 FYNNEI. As DNA, the CDR3 is TGTGCCATCAGTGAAACAGGGGTCCAGCCCCAGCATTTT. Translated, it gives CAISETGVQPQHF.

This clonotype was seen repeatedly, ten times or more. The CDR3 DNA follows: TGTGCCAGCAGCTTCTACATGGGTCGGGAACACGAGCAGTACTTC. Amino acid sequence: CASSFYMGREHEQYF. The chain links TRBV11-2 to TRBJ2-7, with D perhaps TRBD2 (5 bases). The V gene lost 3 bases and the J gene lost 5 bases, with 17 bases spanning the gap. The CDR3 runs 15 residues. Germline CDR1 is SGHAT and CDR2 is FQNNGV.

This clonotype came up many times. The chain uses TRBV5-4 and TRBJ2-6; TRBD2 might be the D (5 bases). The CDR3 contains 14 residues. The germline V and J ends were trimmed by 4 bases and 2 bases, with 7 bases remaining between them. Germline loops: CDR1 SGHNT, CDR2 YYREEE (reference sequence). The CDR3, as DNA: TGTGCCAGCAGCATGGAGGCTGGGGCCAACGTCCTGACTTTC. It yields the protein CASSMEAGANVLTF.

This sequence joins TRBV6-6 and TRBJ2-1; D is undetermined. Germline lookup yields CDR1 MNHNY and CDR2 SVGAGI (reference sequence). The CDR3 extends over 13 amino acids. The germline V and J ends were trimmed by 1 base and 4 bases, with 5 bases remaining between them. Written as DNA, the CDR3 is TGTGCCAGCAGTTACTGCCAGTACAATGAGCAGTTCTTC. Translation gives CASSYCQYNEQFF.

This clonotype occurred a few times. The chain links TRBV5-6 to TRBJ2-1, with D perhaps matching TRBD1 or TRBD2 (5 bases each). Germline loops: CDR1 SGHDT, CDR2 YYEEEE. Trimming took off 2 bases at V and 4 bases at J, with 13 bases between the two ends. The CDR3 is made up of 15 amino acids. The CDR3 region has the DNA TGTGCCAGCAGCTTTAAACGGGACGGATACAATGAGCAGTTCTTC. The encoded protein is CASSFKRDGYNEQFF.

The sample holds a few counts of this clonotype. V and J are TRBV6-5 and TRBJ2-4; weak D call: TRBD2 (6 bases). CDR3 length equals 15 residues. Germline V gene sequence: CDR1 MNHEY, CDR2 SVGAGI. V lost 0 bases and J 8 bases, leaving 14 bases between the germline ends. The CDR3: CASSYSNRPGDIQYF. The CDR3 DNA sequence: TGTGCCAGCAGTTACTCGAACAGGCCGGGGGACATTCAGTACTTC.

The V gene is TRBV2, the J gene TRBJ2-1; no definite D call. Germline lookup yields CDR1 SNHLY and CDR2 FYNNEI. Trimming removed 4 bases from V and 7 bases from J, with 2 bases in between. CDR3 length: 10 residues. The CDR3 loop reads CASSVNEQFF. CDR3 nucleotide sequence: TGTGCCAGCAGTGTAAATGAGCAGTTCTTC.

The chain uses TRBV6-2 or TRBV6-3 and TRBJ2-5, with a possible D match to TRBD2 (5 bases). Trimming cost V 5 bases and J 1 base, with 11 bases left between them. This CDR3 spans 14 amino acids. Germline CDR1 MNHEY, CDR2 SVGEGT. The CDR3 DNA reads as TGTGCCAGCAGTCTTAGCGAAGCCCAAGAGACCCAGTACTTC. This sequence encodes CASSLSEAQETQYF.

This rearrangement joins TRBV11-2 to TRBJ1-2; D ambiguous. The CDR3 runs to 14 residues. Between the trimmed V and J ends, which lost 4 bases and 7 bases, there was a span of 16 bases. Germline-derived CDR1 and CDR2 are SGHAT and FQNNGV. The CDR3, as DNA: TGTGCCAGCAGCTCTCCCCGGACTTCAGGTGGCTACACCTTC. Translation: CASSSPRTSGGYTF. The whole variable domain, filled in from reference TRBV11-2 and TRBJ1-2, reads EAGVAQSPRYKIIEKRQSVAFWCNPISGHATLYWYQQILGQGPKLLIQFQNNGVVDDSQLPKDRFSAERLKGVDSTLKIQPAKLEDSAVYLCASSSPRTSGGYTFGSGTRLTVV.

This clonotype was found a few times. The chain employs TRBV6-5 and TRBJ1-3, with D uncertain. Looked up from germline, CDR1 is MNHEY and CDR2 is SVGAGI. This CDR3 is 16 amino acids long. With 0 bases removed from V and 0 bases from J, the gap between germline ends came to 9 bases. The CDR3 nucleotides read TGTGCCAGCAGTTACTCGTTCCCGAGCTCTGGAAACACCATATATTTT. This translates into CASSYSFPSSGNTIYF.

Comment on this clonotype: A much larger clone sits a single nucleotide away, making a read error possible. V usage is TRBV6-1 and J usage is TRBJ2-2; 11 bases agree with TRBD2. The CDR3 sequence is 12 residues long. Unmatched junction bases numbered 2, after V lost 9 bases and J lost 8 bases. CDR1 and CDR2 (germline): MNHNS, SASEGT. DNA of the CDR3: TGTGCCAGAAGGACTAGCGGGGGGGAGCTGTTTTTT. Its protein product is CARRTSGGELFF.

This clonotype was recorded once. J is TRBJ2-3 and V is TRBV6-2 or TRBV6-3, with 7 bases that match TRBD2. Germline CDR1 reads MNHEY; CDR2 reads SVGEGT. V lost 0 bases and J lost 8; bases outside the gene matches: 8. CDR3 length: 15 amino acids. The CDR3 protein is CASSYSASGVGTQYF. DNA for the CDR3: TGTGCCAGCAGTTACTCAGCTAGCGGAGTGGGTACGCAGTATTTT.